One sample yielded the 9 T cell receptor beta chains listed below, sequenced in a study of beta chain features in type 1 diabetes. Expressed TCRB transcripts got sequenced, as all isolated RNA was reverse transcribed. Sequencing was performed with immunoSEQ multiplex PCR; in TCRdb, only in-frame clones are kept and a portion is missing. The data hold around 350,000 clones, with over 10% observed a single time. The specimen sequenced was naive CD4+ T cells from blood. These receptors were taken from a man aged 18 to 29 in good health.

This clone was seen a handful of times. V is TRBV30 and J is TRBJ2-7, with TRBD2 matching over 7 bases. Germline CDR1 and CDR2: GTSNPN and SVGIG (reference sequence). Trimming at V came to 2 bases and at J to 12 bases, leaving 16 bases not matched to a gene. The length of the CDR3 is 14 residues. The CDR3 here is CAWSNSGGIVSRYF. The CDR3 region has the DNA TGTGCCTGGAGTAATTCGGGGGGTATTGTTTCGCGGTACTTC.

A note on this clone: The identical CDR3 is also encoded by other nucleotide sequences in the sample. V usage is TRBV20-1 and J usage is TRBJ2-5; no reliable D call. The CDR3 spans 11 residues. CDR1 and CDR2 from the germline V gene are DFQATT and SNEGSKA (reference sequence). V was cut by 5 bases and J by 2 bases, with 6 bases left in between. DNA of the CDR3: TGCAGTGCTTCGAGGCAAGAGACCCAGTACTTC. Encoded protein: CSASRQETQYF.

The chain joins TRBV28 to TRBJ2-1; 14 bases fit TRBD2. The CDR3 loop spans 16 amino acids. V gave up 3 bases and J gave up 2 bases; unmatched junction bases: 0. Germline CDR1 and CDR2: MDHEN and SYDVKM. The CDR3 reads CASSLGLAGAYNEQFF. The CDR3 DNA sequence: TGTGCCAGCAGTTTGGGACTAGCGGGGGCCTACAATGAGCAGTTCTTC.

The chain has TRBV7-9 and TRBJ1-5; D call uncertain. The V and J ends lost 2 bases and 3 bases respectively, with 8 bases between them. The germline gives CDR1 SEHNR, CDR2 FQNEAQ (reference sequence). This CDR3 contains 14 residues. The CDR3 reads CASSLSGFNQPQHF. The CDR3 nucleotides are TGTGCCAGCAGCTTATCCGGGTTCAATCAGCCCCAGCATTTT.

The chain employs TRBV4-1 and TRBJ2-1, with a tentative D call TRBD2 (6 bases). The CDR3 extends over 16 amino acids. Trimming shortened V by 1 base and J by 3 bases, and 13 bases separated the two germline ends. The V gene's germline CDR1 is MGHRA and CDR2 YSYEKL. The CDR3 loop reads CASSQAFGSNYNEQFF. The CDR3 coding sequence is TGCGCCAGCAGCCAAGCGTTCGGGAGCAACTACAATGAGCAGTTCTTC.

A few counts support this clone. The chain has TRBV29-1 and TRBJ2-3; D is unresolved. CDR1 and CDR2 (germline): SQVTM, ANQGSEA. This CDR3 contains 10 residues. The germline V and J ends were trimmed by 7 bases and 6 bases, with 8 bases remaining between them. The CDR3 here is CSGGSDTQYF. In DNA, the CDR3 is TGCAGCGGCGGATCGGATACGCAGTATTTT.

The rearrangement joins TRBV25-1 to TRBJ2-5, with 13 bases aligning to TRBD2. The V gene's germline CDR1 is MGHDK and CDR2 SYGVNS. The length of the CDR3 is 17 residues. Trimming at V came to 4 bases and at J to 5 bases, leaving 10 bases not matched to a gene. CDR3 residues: CASSAPGLAGPGETQYF. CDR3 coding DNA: TGTGCCAGCAGTGCCCCGGGACTAGCGGGGCCCGGGGAGACCCAGTACTTC.

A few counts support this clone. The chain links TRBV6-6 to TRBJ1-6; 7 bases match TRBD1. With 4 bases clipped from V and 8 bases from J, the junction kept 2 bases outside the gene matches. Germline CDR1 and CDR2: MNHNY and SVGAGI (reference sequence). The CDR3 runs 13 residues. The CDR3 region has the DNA TGTGCCAGCAGTTCCCAGGGGGATTCACCCCTCCACTTT. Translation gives CASSSQGDSPLHF.

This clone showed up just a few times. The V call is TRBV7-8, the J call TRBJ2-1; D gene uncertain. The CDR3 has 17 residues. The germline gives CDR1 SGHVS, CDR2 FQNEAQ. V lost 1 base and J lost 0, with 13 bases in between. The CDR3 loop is CASSLVVEQSSYNEQFF. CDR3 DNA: TGTGCCAGCAGCTTAGTTGTCGAACAGAGCTCCTACAATGAGCAGTTCTTC.